The sequence of this T cell receptor beta chain was determined in a study of blood T cell repertoires in COVID-19. Everyone who took part was about 18 to 90 years old, and they came from fewer than 25 US areas. Profiled with immunoSEQ multiplex PCR; TCRdb holds only in-frame clones, not every one. The table shows 400,000 to 500,000 clones, with more than 70% occurring only once. The clonotype originates from a young woman who had been exposed to COVID-19. The sequenced material came from PBMCs or T cells enriched from blood (not recorded which).

The CDR3 nucleotides read TGCGCCAGCAGGGACACTAATACGCAGTATTTT. This encodes CASRDTNTQYF. The V gene is TRBV10-1, the J gene TRBJ2-3; possible D gene TRBD1, 5 bases. V dropped 6 bases and J dropped 7 bases, with 8 bases sitting between them. This CDR3 contains 11 residues. The germline V gene encodes CDR1 WNHNN and CDR2 SYGVQD (reference sequence).